Described below is a single TCR beta chain sequence and its context. The junction does not match germline at one end; this may be a read error. In the original analysis: Reference gene primer amplification gave nucleated cell count estimates. TCRdb's table, derived via immunoSEQ multiplex PCR, lists solely in-frame clones and lacks some. That table gives V, J and clone size, and the DNA gave D and trimming. The profile shows a few hundred thousand clones, 89% of them singletons. The data derive from a study of blood T cell repertoires in COVID-19. Across the whole study: Samples of COVID-19 (acute and convalescent) were obtained from the United States, Italy and Spain. From T cells, B-cell-depleted T cells, or PBMCs came the material, which was cDNA or gDNA.

Source material: peripheral blood. The origin of this receptor is a woman aged 55-75 years with acute or convalescent COVID-19.

This CDR3 is CSPSGGAEQFF. In DNA form, the CDR3 reads TGCAGTCCTAGCGGGGGGGCGGAGCAGTTCTTC. The genes are TRBV20-1 and TRBJ2-1; 12 bases are a match to TRBD2. CDR1 DFQATT and CDR2 SNEGSKA come from the germline V gene (reference sequence). There are 11 residues in the CDR3.